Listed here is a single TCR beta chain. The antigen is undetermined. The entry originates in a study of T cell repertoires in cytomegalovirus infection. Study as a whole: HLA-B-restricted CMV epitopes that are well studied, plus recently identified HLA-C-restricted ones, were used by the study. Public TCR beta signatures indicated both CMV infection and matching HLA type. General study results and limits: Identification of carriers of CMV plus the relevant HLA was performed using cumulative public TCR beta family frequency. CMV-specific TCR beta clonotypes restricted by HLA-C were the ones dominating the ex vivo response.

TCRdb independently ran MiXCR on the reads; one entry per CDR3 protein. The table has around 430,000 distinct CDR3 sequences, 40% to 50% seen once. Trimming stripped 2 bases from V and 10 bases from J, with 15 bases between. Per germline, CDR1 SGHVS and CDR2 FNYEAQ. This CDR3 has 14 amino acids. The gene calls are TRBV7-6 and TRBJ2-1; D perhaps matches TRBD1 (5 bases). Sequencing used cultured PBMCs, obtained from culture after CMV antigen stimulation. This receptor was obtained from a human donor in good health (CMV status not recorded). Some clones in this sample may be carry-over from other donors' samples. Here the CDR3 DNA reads TGTGCCAGCAGCTTACCAATAAGGGGTGGGGAGCAGTTCTTC. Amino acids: CASSLPIRGGEQFF. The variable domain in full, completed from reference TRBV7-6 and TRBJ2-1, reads GAGVSQSPRYKVTKRGQDVALRCDPISGHVSLYWYRQALGQGPEFLTYFNYEAQQDKSGLPNDRFSAERPEGSISTLTIQRTEQRDSAMYRCASSLPIRGGEQFFGPGTRLTVL.